This T cell receptor (beta chain) was captured in a study of T cell responses to AZD1222 COVID-19 vaccine. V lost 1 base and J 1 base, leaving 4 bases between the germline ends. Germline loops: CDR1 LGHDT, CDR2 YNNKEL (reference sequence). The CDR3 runs to 13 residues. Assay used: immunoSEQ multiplex PCR; TCRdb lists only in-frame clones, some missing. The sample has around 30,000 clones, 93% seen once. This clonotype originated in an adult in good health. This chain joins TRBV3-1 (or the pseudogene TRBV3-2) and TRBJ1-1, with D uncertain. Sequenced material: peripheral blood, taken on day 0 of AZD1222 vaccination. The CDR3 bases are TGTGCCAGCAGCCAAGGACAGAACACTGAAGCTTTCTTT. Protein: CASSQGQNTEAFF.